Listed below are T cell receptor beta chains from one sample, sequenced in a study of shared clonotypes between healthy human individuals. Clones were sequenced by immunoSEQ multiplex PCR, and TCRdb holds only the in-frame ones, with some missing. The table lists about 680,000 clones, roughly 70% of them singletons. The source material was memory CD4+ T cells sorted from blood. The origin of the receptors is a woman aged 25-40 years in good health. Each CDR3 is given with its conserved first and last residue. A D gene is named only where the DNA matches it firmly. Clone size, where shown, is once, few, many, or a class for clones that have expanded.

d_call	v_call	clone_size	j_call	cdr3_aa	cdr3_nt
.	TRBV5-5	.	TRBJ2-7	CASSLGLGAYEQYF	TGTGCCAGCAGCTTAGGCCTAGGGGCCTACGAGCAGTACTTC
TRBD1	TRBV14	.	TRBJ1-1	CASSQPRDSENTEAFF	TGTGCCAGCAGCCAACCCCGGGACAGCGAGAACACTGAAGCTTTCTTT
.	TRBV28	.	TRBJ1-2	CASSLSEGSNYGYTF	TGTGCCAGCAGTTTATCCGAGGGGTCTAACTATGGCTACACCTTC
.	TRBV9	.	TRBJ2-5	CASSVGSERQETQYF	TGTGCCAGCAGCGTAGGGTCGGAACGACAAGAGACCCAGTACTTC
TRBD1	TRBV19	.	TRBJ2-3	CASSKDRGSSDTQYF	TGTGCCAGTAGTAAAGACAGGGGGAGTTCAGATACGCAGTATTTT
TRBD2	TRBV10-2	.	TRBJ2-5	CASSEGLAGGGGETQYF	TGCGCCAGCAGTGAGGGACTAGCGGGAGGGGGGGGAGAGACCCAGTACTTC
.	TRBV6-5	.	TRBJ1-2	CASSYQGMGGYTF	TGTGCCAGCAGTTATCAGGGAATGGGTGGCTACACCTTC
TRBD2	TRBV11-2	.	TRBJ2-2	CASSRLAGQFTGELFF	TGTGCCAGCAGCCGTCTAGCGGGACAGTTCACCGGGGAGCTGTTTTTT
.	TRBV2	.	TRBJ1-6	CASSEGAGMTPLHF	TGTGCCAGCAGTGAAGGGGCAGGGATGACACCCCTCCACTTT
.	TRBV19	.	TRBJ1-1	CASSIAGRGMTEAFF	TGTGCCAGTAGTATAGCGGGGAGGGGCATGACTGAAGCTTTCTTT
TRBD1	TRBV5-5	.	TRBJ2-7	CASSWLTGGDYEQYF	TGTGCCAGCAGCTGGCTGACAGGGGGAGACTACGAGCAGTACTTC
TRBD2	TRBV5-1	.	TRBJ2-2	CASSFTSGQTGELFF	TGCGCCAGCAGCTTTACTAGCGGTCAGACCGGGGAGCTGTTTTTT
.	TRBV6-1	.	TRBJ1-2	CASSEGVYWDYGYTF	TGTGCCAGCAGTGAAGGTGTGTACTGGGACTATGGCTACACCTTC
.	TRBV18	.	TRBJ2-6	CASSPQGTGANVLTF	TGTGCCAGCTCACCACAGGGGACTGGGGCCAACGTCCTGACTTTC
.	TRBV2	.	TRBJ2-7	CASSTRGYEQYF	TGTGCCAGCAGCACCAGAGGCTACGAGCAGTACTTC
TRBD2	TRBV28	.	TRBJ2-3	CASSLLAGIPTDTQYF	TGTGCCAGCAGTTTATTAGCGGGGATACCTACAGATACGCAGTATTTT
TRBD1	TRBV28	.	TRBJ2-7	CASSFSDRGSSYEQYF	TGTGCCAGCAGTTTCTCGGACAGGGGGAGCTCCTACGAGCAGTACTTC
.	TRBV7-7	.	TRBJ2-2	CASSLRTDTGELFF	TGTGCCAGCAGCCTCCGGACAGACACCGGGGAGCTGTTTTTT
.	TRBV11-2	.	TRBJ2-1	CASSLPGNNEQFF	TGTGCCAGCAGCTTACCGGGGAACAATGAGCAGTTCTTC
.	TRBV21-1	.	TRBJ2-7	CASSKDSGLNEQYF	TGTGCCAGCAGCAAAGATTCGGGGCTAAACGAGCAGTACTTC
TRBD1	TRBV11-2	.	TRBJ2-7	CASSQDRGFQYF	TGTGCCAGCAGCCAGGACAGGGGCTTCCAGTACTTC
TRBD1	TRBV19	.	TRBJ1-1	CASTPGGSPGWTEAFF	TGTGCCAGTACCCCAGGGGGGTCCCCAGGGTGGACTGAAGCTTTCTTT
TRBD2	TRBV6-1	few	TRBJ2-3	CASRGLAGVLDTQYF	TGTGCCAGCAGAGGACTAGCGGGAGTTCTAGATACGCAGTATTTT
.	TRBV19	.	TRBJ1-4	CASSKARLTVTTNEKLFF	TGTGCCAGTAGTAAGGCCCGCTTGACAGTCACAACTAATGAAAAACTGTTTTTT
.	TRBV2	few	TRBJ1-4	CASSPNRGEKLFF	TGTGCCAGCAGCCCAAACCGGGGTGAAAAACTGTTTTTT
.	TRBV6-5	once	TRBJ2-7	CASIGRGLSYEQYF	TGTGCCAGCATTGGGAGGGGGCTGTCCTACGAGCAGTACTTC
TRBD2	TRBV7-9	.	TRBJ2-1	CASSHGTSGRAWPYNEQFF	TGTGCCAGCAGCCACGGGACTAGCGGGAGGGCATGGCCCTACAATGAGCAGTTCTTC
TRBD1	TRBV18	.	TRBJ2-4	CASSRGGQINIQYF	TGTGCCAGCTCACGAGGGGGACAGATCAACATTCAGTACTTC
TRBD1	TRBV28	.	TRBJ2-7	CASSRQGHEQYF	TGTGCCAGCAGCCGACAGGGTCACGAGCAGTACTTC
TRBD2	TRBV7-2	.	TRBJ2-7	CASSLSSTSGSQYEQYF	TGTGCCAGCAGCTTAAGTTCGACTAGCGGGAGTCAGTACGAGCAGTACTTC
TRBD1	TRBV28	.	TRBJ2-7	CASSTTGQGSYEQYF	TGTGCCAGCTCGACGACGGGACAGGGCTCCTACGAGCAGTACTTC
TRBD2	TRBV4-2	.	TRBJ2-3	CASSQGPSGKADTQYF	TGTGCCAGCAGCCAAGGACCTAGCGGGAAGGCAGATACGCAGTATTTT
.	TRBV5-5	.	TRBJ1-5	CASSFWNSNQPQHF	TGTGCCAGCAGCTTCTGGAATAGCAATCAGCCCCAGCATTTT
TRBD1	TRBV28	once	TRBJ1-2	CASRGGQGAGNYGYTF	TGTGCCAGCAGGGGAGGACAGGGGGCGGGGAACTATGGCTACACCTTC
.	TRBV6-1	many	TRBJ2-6	CASTPFSGANVLTF	TGTGCCAGCACCCCTTTCTCTGGGGCCAACGTCCTGACTTTC
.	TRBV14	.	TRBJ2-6	CASSQEWGSGANVLTF	TGTGCCAGCAGCCAAGAATGGGGATCTGGGGCCAACGTCCTGACTTTC
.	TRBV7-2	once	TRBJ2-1	CASSFGVATYNEQFF	TGTGCCAGCAGCTTCGGAGTAGCGACTTACAATGAGCAGTTCTTC